Below, 5 T cell receptor beta chains from the same sample are listed, as sequenced in a study of a mutant IDH1 vaccine in newly diagnosed glioma. Specified time point: week 23, last vaccination. Each vaccine dose was 300 ug of mutant IDH1 20-mer peptide, with topical imiquimod. Antigens of these TCRs are unknown. Measured with immunoSEQ multiplex PCR; TCRdb has only the in-frame clones, and not every one. Of approximately 37,000 clones listed, about 75% were seen once; the top ten hold 5.3%. This specimen was PBMCs, taken from a glioma patient whose treatment included an IDH1 peptide vaccine. Receptor source: a man in his fifties with glioma.

The chain employs TRBV7-9 and TRBJ2-2, with D hard to call. Per germline, CDR1 SEHNR and CDR2 FQNEAQ (reference sequence). The CDR3 covers 14 residues. The V gene lost 0 bases and the J gene lost 7 bases, with 9 bases spanning the gap. In nucleotides, the CDR3 is TGTGCCAGCAGCTTAGCCGAGCCCTTCGGGGAGCTGTTTTTT. It encodes CASSLAEPFGELFF.

This sequence joins TRBV4-2 and TRBJ1-6; D unclear. Looked up from germline, CDR1 is LGHNA and CDR2 is YNFKEQ. Trimming removed 0 bases at V and 6 bases at J, with 9 bases between. The CDR3 is 15 residues long. In nucleotides, the CDR3 is TGTGCCAGCAGCCAAGAAGGAGGGCGTAATTCACCCCTCCACTTT. Translated: CASSQEGGRNSPLHF.

V and J are TRBV7-2 and TRBJ2-3, with 7 bases that match TRBD2. Losses at the gene ends were 2 bases for V and 6 bases for J; bases not matched to a gene: 2. Per germline, CDR1 SGHTA and CDR2 FQGNSA. The CDR3 covers 13 residues. The CDR3 coding sequence is TGTGCCAGCAGCTTAAAGGGAGGGGATACGCAGTATTTT. This encodes CASSLKGGDTQYF.

The chain recombines TRBV4-2 with TRBJ1-5, with 7 bases identical to TRBD1. Germline assignment: CDR1 LGHNA and CDR2 YNFKEQ. The CDR3 has 15 residues. After removal of 1 base from V and 4 bases from J, the junction contained 4 bases not matched to a gene. CDR3 loop: CASSQARTGNQPQHF. The CDR3 nucleotides are TGTGCCAGCAGCCAAGCCCGGACAGGTAATCAGCCCCAGCATTTT.

This clone has just one count. V gene TRBV2 combines with J gene TRBJ1-1; a possible D gene is TRBD1 (6 bases). Trimming pared 8 bases from V and 6 bases from J, leaving 13 bases between. The germline gives CDR1 SNHLY, CDR2 FYNNEI. This CDR3 has 12 amino acids. CDR3 residues: CASQSGAAEAFF. The CDR3 nucleotides are TGTGCCAGCCAGTCAGGGGCAGCTGAAGCTTTCTTT.